This T cell receptor beta chain emerged from a study of blood T cell repertoires in COVID-19. Study overall: COVID-19 samples from acute and convalescent phases originated in the United States, Italy and Spain. PBMCs, B-cell-depleted T cells, or T cells were the source of the cDNA or gDNA that made up the material.

In the original workflow: From reference gene primer amplification, estimates of nucleated cell counts were derived. TCRdb's copy holds only in-frame clones and misses some; the assay was immunoSEQ multiplex PCR. Clone size and the V and J calls come from that table; the DNA yielded D and trimming. The data contain under 200,000 clones, roughly 90% of them seen just once; the ten biggest clones take up around 1.5%. There are 16 residues in the CDR3. Looked up from germline, CDR1 is LGHDT and CDR2 is YNNKEL (reference sequence). Trimming stripped 1 base from V and 0 bases from J, with 10 bases between. This clone was recorded once.

V usage is TRBV3-1 (or the pseudogene TRBV3-2) and J usage is TRBJ2-1; D gene ambiguous. This clonotype originated in a man between 18 and 35 years old with active or convalescent COVID-19. Material for sequencing was peripheral blood. The CDR3 spells CASSQVLSGSYNEQFF. CDR3 sequence (DNA): TGTGCCAGCAGCCAAGTCCTGTCGGGCTCCTACAATGAGCAGTTCTTC.